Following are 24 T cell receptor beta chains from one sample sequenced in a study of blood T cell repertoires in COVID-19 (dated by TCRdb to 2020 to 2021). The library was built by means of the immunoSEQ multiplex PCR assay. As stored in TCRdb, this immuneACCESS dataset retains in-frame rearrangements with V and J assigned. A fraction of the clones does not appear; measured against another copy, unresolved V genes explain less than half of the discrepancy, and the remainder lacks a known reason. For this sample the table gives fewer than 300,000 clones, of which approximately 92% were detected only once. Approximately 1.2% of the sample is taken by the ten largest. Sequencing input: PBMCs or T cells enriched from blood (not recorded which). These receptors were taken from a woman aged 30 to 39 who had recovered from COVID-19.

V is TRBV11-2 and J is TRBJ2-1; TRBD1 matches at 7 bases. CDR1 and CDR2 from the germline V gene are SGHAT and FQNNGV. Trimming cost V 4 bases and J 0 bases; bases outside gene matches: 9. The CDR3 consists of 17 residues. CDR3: CASSSHRDRSSYNEQFF. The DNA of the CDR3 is TGTGCCAGCAGCTCCCATCGGGACAGAAGCTCCTACAATGAGCAGTTCTTC.

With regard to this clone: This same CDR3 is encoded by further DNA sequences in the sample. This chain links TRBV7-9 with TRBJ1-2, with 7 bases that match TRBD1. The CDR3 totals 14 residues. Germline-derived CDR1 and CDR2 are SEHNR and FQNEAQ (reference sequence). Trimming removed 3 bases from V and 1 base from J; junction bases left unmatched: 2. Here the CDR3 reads CASSLGTVNYGYTF. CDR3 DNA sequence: TGTGCCAGCAGCTTGGGGACAGTTAACTATGGCTACACCTTC.

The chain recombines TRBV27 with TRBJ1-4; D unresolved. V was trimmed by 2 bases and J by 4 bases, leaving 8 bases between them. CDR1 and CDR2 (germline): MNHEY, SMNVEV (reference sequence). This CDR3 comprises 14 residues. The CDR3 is CASSLGVSNEKLFF. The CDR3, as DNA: TGTGCCAGCAGTTTAGGTGTCAGTAATGAAAAACTGTTTTTT.

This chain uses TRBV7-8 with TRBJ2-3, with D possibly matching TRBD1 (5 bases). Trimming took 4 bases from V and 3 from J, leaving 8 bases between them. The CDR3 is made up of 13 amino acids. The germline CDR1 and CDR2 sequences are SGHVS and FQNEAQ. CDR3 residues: CASSSQGTDTQYF. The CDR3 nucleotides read TGTGCCAGCAGCTCCCAGGGAACAGATACGCAGTATTTT.

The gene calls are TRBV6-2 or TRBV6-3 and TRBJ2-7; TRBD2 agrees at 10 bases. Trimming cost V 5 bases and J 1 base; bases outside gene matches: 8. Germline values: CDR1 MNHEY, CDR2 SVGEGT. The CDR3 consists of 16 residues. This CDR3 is CASSHTLAGESYEQYF. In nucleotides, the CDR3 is TGTGCCAGCAGTCACACCCTAGCGGGAGAGTCCTACGAGCAGTACTTC.

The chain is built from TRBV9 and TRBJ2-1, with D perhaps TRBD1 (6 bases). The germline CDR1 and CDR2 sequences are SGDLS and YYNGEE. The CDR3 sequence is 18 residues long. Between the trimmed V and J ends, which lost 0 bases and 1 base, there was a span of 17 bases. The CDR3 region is CASSVAGAPGASYNEQFF. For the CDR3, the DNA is TGTGCCAGCAGCGTAGCGGGCGCACCAGGGGCATCCTACAATGAGCAGTTCTTC.

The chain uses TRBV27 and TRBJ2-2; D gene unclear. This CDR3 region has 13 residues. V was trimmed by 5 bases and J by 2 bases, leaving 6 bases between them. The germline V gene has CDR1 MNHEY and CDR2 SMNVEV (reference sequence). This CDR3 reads CASSNRNTGELFF. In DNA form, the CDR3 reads TGTGCCAGCAGTAACAGAAACACCGGGGAGCTGTTTTTT.

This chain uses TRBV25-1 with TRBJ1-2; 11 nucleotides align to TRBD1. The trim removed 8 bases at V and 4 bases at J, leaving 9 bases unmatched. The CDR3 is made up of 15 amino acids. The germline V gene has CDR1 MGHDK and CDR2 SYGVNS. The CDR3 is CASSYPGQGAYGYTF. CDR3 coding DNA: TGTGCCAGCTCCTATCCAGGACAGGGGGCCTATGGCTACACCTTC.

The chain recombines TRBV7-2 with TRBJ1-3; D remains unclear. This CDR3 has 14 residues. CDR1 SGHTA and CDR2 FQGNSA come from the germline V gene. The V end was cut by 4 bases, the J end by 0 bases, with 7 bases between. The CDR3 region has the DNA TGTGCCAGCAGCTCGGGAAACTCTGGAAACACCATATATTTT. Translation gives CASSSGNSGNTIYF.

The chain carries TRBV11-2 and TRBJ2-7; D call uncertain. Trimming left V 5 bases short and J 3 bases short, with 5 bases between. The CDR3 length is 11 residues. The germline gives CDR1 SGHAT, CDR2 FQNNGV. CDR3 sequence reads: CASSQDYEQYF. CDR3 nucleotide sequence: TGTGCCAGCAGCCAGGACTACGAGCAGTACTTC.

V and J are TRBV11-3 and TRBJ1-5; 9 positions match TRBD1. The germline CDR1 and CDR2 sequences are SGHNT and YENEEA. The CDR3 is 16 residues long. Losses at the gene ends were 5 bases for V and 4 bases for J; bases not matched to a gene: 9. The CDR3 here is CASSTTGQGRNQPQHF. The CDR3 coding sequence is TGTGCCAGCAGCACCACCGGACAGGGGCGGAATCAGCCCCAGCATTTT.

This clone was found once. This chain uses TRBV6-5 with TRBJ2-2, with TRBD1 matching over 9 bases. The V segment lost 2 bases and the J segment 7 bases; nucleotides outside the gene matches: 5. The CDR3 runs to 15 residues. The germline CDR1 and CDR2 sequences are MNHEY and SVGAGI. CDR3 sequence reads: CASSYRDRVFGELFF. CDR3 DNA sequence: TGTGCCAGCAGTTACCGGGACAGGGTTTTCGGGGAGCTGTTTTTT.

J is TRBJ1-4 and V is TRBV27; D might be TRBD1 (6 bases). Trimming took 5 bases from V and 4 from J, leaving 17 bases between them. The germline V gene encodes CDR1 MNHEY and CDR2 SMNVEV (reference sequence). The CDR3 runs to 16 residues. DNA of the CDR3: TGTGCCAGCAGTCTCCGCAGAGACAGGTTTAATGAAAAACTGTTTTTT. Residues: CASSLRRDRFNEKLFF.

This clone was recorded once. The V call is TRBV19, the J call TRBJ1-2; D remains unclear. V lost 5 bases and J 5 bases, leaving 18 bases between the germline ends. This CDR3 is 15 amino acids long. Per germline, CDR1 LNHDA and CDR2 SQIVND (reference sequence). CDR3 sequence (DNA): TGTGCCAGTAGTCCGGACTCCCCATTGAGATATGGCTACACCTTC. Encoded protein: CASSPDSPLRYGYTF.

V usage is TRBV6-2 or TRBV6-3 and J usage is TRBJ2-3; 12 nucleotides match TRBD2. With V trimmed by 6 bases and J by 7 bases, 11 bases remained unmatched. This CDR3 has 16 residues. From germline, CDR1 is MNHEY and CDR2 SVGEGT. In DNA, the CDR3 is TGTGCCAGCAGCCTCCGACTAGCGGGAGATGTAAATACGCAGTATTTT. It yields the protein CASSLRLAGDVNTQYF.

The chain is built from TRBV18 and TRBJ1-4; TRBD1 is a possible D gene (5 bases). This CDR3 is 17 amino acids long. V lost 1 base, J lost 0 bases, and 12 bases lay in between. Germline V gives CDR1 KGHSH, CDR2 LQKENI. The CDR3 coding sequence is TGTGCCAGCTCACCACATCCCCCAGGGTCAACTAATGAAAAACTGTTTTTT. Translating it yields CASSPHPPGSTNEKLFF.

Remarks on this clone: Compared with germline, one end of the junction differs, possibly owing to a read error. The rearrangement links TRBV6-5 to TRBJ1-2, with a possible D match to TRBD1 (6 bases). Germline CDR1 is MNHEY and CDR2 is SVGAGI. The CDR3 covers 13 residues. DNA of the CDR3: TGTGCCAGCAATTACAGGGAGGGGTATGGCTACACCTTC. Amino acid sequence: CASNYREGYGYTF.

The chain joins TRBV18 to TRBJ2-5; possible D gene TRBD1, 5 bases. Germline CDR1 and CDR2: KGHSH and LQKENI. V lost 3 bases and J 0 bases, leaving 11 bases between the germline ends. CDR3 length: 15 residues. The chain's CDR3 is CASSPWTRNQETQYF. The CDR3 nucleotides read TGTGCCAGCTCACCCTGGACACGAAACCAAGAGACCCAGTACTTC.

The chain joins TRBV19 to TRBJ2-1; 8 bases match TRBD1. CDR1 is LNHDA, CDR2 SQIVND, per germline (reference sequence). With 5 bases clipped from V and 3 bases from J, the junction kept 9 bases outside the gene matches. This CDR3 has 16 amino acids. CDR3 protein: CASSYLTGGGYNEQFF. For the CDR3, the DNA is TGTGCCAGTAGTTATCTCACAGGGGGAGGCTACAATGAGCAGTTCTTC.

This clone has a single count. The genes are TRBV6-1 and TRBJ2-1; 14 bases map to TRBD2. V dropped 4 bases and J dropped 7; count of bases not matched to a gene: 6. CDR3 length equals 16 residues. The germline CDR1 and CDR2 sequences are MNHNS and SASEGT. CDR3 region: CASSVPGLAGVNEQFF. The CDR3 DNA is TGTGCCAGCAGTGTCCCGGGACTAGCGGGAGTTAATGAGCAGTTCTTC.

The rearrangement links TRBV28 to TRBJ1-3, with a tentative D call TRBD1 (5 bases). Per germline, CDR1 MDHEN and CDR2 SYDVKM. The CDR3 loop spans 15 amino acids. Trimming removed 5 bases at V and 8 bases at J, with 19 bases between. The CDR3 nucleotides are TGTGCCAGCAGTCGCCCCCAGGGAGGAGGATACACCATATATTTT. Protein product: CASSRPQGGGYTIYF.

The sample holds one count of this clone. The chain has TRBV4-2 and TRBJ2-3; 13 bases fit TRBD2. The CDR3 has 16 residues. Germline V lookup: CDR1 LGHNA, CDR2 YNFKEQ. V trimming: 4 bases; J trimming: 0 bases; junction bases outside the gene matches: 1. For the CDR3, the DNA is TGTGCCAGCAGCCGACTAGCGGGAGGTAGCACAGATACGCAGTATTTT. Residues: CASSRLAGGSTDTQYF.

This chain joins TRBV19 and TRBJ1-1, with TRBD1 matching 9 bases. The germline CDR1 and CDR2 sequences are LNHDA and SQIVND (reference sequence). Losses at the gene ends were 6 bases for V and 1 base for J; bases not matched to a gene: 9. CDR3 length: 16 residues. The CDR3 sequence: CASRNLDRGRNTEAFF. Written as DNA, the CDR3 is TGTGCCAGTAGGAACCTGGACAGGGGACGGAACACTGAAGCTTTCTTT.

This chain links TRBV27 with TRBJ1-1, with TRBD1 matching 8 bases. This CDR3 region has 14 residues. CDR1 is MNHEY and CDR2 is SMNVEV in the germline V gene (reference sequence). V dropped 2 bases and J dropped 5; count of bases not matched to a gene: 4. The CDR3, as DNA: TGTGCCAGCAGTTTACAGGGGGCGCGAACTGAAGCTTTCTTT. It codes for CASSLQGARTEAFF.